The present T cell receptor beta chain was sequenced within a study of shared clonotypes between healthy human individuals. Study-level results: Represented diversity (both genetic and exposure-history) was limited by the small number of donors.

Comment on this clone: Its target is not known.

Profiled with immunoSEQ multiplex PCR; TCRdb holds only in-frame clones, not every one. The table records hundreds of thousands of clones, around 97% of them present only once. Germline CDR1 SGHNT, CDR2 YENEEA. Trimming removed 5 bases from V and 9 bases from J, with 11 bases in between. CDR3 length equals 12 residues. This sequence originates from a woman in her 30s in good health. The sequenced sample consisted of naive CD4+ T cells sorted from blood. As to subset: CD45RA+ positively selected. The chain links TRBV11-3 to TRBJ2-1; D possibly corresponds to TRBD2 (5 bases). CDR3 region: CASSHNSGEQFF. For the CDR3, the DNA is TGTGCCAGCAGCCACAACAGCGGTGAGCAGTTCTTC.